This T cell receptor (beta chain) was captured by sequencing in a study of cytomegalovirus exposure and HLA in healthy donors. A multiplex PCR was run with 60 Vbeta primers and 13 Jbeta primers. Sequencing used immunoSEQ multiplex PCR; TCRdb keeps in-frame clones, though not all of them. The sample includes about 120,000 clones, 76% of them seen just once. CDR1 SEHNR and CDR2 FQNEAQ come from the germline V gene (reference sequence). V was shortened by 3 bases and J by 8 bases, with 10 bases between the two germline ends. The CDR3 is made up of 12 amino acids. This clone showed up just once. The origin of this receptor is a middle-aged woman in good health and CMV-seropositive. The sequenced sample consisted of PBMCs. The chain uses TRBV7-9 and TRBJ1-2; D possibly corresponds to TRBD1 (6 bases). This chain's CDR3 is CASSFLDRGYTF. The CDR3 DNA is TGTGCCAGCAGCTTCCTCGACAGGGGCTACACCTTC.